Below, one T cell receptor beta chain is given with its context. Assay used: immunoSEQ multiplex PCR; TCRdb lists only in-frame clones, some missing. In the table there are about 55,000 clones, roughly 86% of which are singletons. This entry belongs to a study of control samples from healthy donors and cancer patients. CDR1 SQVTM and CDR2 ANQGSEA come from the germline V gene. The CDR3 contains 13 residues. V was shortened by 2 bases and J by 4 bases, with 9 bases between the two germline ends. V is TRBV29-1 and J is TRBJ2-1, with a weak D call TRBD1 (6 bases). Sequencing used blood. The clonotype was recovered from a man in his fifties or sixties in good health. CDR3 amino acids: CSVERTAYNEQFF. The CDR3 nucleotides are TGCAGCGTTGAAAGGACAGCGTACAATGAGCAGTTCTTC.